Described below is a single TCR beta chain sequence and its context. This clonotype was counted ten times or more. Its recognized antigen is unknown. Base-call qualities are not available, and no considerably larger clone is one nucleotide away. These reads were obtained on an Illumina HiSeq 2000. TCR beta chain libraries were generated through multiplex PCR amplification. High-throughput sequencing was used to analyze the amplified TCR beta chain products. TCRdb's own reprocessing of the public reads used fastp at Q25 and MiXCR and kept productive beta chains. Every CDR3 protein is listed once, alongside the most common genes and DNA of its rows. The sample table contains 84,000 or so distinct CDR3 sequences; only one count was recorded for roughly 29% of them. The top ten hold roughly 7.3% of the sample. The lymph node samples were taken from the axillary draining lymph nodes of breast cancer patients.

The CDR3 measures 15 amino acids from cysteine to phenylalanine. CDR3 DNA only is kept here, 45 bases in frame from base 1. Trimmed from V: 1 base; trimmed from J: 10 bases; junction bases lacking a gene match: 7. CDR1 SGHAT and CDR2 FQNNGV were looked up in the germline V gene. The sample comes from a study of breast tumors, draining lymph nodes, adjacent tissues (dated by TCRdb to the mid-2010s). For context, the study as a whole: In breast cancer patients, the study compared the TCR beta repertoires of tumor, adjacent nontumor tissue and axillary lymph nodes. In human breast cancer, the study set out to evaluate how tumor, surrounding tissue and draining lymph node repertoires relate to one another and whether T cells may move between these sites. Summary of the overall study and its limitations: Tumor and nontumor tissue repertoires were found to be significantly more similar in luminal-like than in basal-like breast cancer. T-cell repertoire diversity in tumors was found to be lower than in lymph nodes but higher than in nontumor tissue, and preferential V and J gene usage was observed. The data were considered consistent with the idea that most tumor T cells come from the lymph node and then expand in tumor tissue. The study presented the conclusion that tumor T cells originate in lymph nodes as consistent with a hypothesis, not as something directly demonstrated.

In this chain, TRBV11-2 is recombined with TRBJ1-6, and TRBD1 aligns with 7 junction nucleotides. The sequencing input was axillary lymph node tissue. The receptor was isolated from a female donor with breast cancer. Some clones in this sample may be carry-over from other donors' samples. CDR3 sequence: CASSLVRGLGSPLHF. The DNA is TGTGCCAGCAGCTTAGTTAGGGGGCTGGGGTCACCCCTCCACTTT.